The present entry profiles one T cell receptor (beta chain) with its context. Antigen specificity is unknown. 60 Vbeta and 13 Jbeta primers were used in PCR. Sequenced by immunoSEQ multiplex PCR; TCRdb stores in-frame clones only, minus some. The data contain fewer than 200,000 clones, 60% to 80% of them singletons. Germline assignment: CDR1 SQVTM and CDR2 ANQGSEA. Between the trimmed V and J ends, which lost 6 bases and 0 bases, there was a span of 12 bases. The CDR3 covers 14 residues. This sample was included in a study of cytomegalovirus exposure and HLA in healthy donors. Study findings and constraints: A likely sequencing artifact accounted for one observed cluster of highly shared sequence variants. Analysis performed later showed TCR beta chains linked to HLA being more clonally expanded than equally common others.

Nominally healthy donors were sampled, though unrecorded immune exposures were likely. The sequencing sample was made of PBMCs. V is TRBV29-1 and J is TRBJ2-1; tentative D call: TRBD1 (5 bases). This TCR was recovered from a man in his thirties or forties in good health and CMV-seropositive. The DNA for the CDR3 is TGCAGCGTCAGGGCATCGAGCTCCTACAATGAGCAGTTCTTC. Its translation is CSVRASSSYNEQFF.